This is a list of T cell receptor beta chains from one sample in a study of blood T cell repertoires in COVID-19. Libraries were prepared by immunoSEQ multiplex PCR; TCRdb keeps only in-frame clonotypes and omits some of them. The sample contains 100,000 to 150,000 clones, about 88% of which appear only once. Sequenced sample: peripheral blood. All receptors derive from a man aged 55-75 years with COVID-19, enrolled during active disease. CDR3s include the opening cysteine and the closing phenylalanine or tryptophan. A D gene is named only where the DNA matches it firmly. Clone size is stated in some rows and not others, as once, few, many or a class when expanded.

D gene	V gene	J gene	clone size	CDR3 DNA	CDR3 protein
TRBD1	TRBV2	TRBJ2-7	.	TGTGCCAGCAGGAACCGACAGGGATGGGACGAGCAGTACTTC	CASRNRQGWDEQYF
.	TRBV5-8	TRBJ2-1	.	TGTGCCAGCAGACTGGGAGTCTACAATGAGCAGTTCTTC	CASRLGVYNEQFF
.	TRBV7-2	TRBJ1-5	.	TGTGCCAGCAGCTTCAATGCAGGGCCTAGCAATCAGCCCCAGCATTTT	CASSFNAGPSNQPQHF
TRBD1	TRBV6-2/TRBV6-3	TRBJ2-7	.	TGTGCCAGCAGTGAGACAGGGGGCTTAATCTACGAGCAGTACTTC	CASSETGGLIYEQYF
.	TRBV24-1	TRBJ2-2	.	TGTGCCACCAGTGAACAGGGAACCGGGGAGCTGTTTTTT	CATSEQGTGELFF
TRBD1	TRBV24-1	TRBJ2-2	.	TGTGCCACCAGTGACCCCGGACAGGAAAACACCGGGGAGCTGTTTTTT	CATSDPGQENTGELFF
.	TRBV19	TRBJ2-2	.	TGTGCCAGTAGTCTCCGTCCTAGCGCTTTAGCCGGGGAGCTGTTTTTT	CASSLRPSALAGELFF
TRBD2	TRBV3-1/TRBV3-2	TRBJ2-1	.	TGTGCCAGCAGCCAAGGGGGCGGGAGACCGTACAATGAGCAGTTCTTC	CASSQGGGRPYNEQFF
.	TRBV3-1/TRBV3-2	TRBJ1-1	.	TGTGCCAGCCGGGGCGGGGGGCACGCTGAAGCTTTCTTT	CASRGGGHAEAFF
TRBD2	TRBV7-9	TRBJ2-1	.	TGTGCCAGCACCATAAGCGGGAGGGCCTTGGATGAGCAGTTCTTC	CASTISGRALDEQFF
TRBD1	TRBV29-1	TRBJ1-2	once	TGCAGCGTTGTGGACAGGGTTGGCTACACCTTC	CSVVDRVGYTF
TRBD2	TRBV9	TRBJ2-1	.	TGTGCCAGCAGCACTACTAGCGGGAGCTACAATGAGCAGTTCTTC	CASSTTSGSYNEQFF
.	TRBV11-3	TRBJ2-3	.	TGTGCCAGCAGCTTGGGGGCTTCAGATACGCAGTATTTT	CASSLGASDTQYF
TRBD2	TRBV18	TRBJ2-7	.	TGTGCCAGCTCACCCGTAGCGGGAAGCTCCTACGAGCAGTACTTC	CASSPVAGSSYEQYF
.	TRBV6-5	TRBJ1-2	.	TGTGCCAGCAGAGTTAAGCCGGGACAACCATTCTTC	CASRVKPGQPFF
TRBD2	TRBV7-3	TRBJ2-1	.	TGTGCCAGCAGCTACGCCACTAGCGGGGCAATCAATGAGCAGTTCTTC	CASSYATSGAINEQFF
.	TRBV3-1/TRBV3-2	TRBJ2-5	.	TGTGCCAGCAGCCTATTTCAAGAGACCCAGTACTTC	CASSLFQETQYF
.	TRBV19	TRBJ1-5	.	TGTGCCAGTAGTATCAGGGCCCAGCCCCAGCATTTT	CASSIRAQPQHF
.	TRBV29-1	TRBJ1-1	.	TGCAGCGCTTACGCGGGGAACACTGAAGCTTTCTTT	CSAYAGNTEAFF
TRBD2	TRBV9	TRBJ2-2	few	TGTGCCAGCAGCGCTAGCGGGAGGAGGACCGGGGAGCTGTTTTTT	CASSASGRRTGELFF
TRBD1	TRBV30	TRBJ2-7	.	TGTGCCTGGAGTGCACCTCCGACAGGGCCCGCCTACGAGCAGTACTTC	CAWSAPPTGPAYEQYF
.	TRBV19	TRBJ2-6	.	TGTGCCAGTAGTACCAGGGGCCCTGGGGCCAACGTCCTGACTTTC	CASSTRGPGANVLTF
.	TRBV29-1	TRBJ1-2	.	TGCAGCGTTGAAGACAGAGGGTTCGGGCTCTATGGCTACACCTTC	CSVEDRGFGLYGYTF
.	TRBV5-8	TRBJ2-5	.	TGTGCCAGCACTGTCAGGGGGGAAGAGACCCAGTACTTC	CASTVRGEETQYF
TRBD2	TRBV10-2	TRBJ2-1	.	TGCGCCAGCAGACCGGGACTAGCGGGAGACGGTGAGCAGTTCTTC	CASRPGLAGDGEQFF
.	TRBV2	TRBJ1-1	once	TGTGCCAGCAGGGACTCTATGAACACTGAAGCTTTCTTT	CASRDSMNTEAFF
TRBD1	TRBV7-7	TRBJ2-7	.	TGTGCTAGCAGCTCATCCCGGGACAGGGTCCACGAGCAGTACTTC	CASSSSRDRVHEQYF
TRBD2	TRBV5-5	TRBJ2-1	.	TGTGCCAGCACCTCCTTTACTAGCGGGAGGGCCCATGAGCAGTTCTTC	CASTSFTSGRAHEQFF
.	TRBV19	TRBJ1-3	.	TGTGCCAGTAGCCCCCTCCGGGACACGAAACTCTCTGGAAACACCATATATTTT	CASSPLRDTKLSGNTIYF
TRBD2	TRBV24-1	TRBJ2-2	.	TGTGCCACCACAACTAGCGGCAAGAACACCGGGGAGCTGTTTTTT	CATTTSGKNTGELFF
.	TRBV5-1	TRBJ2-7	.	TGCGCCAGCAGCTTGGAGGGAGTACCCTACGAGCAGTACTTC	CASSLEGVPYEQYF
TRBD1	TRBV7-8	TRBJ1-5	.	TGTGCCAGCAGCCGAGAGAGAGACAGGGTCAATCAGCCCCAGCATTTT	CASSRERDRVNQPQHF
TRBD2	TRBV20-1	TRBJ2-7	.	TGCAGTGCTAGTAGTCGGACTAGCGGGGACTCCTACGAGCAGTACTTC	CSASSRTSGDSYEQYF
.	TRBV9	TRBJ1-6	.	TGTGCCAGCAGCGTAGGGGCTCCCGTTGACTATAATTCACCCCTCCACTTT	CASSVGAPVDYNSPLHF
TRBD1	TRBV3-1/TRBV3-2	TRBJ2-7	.	TGTGCCAGCAGCCCTCCGGAAGGGGACAGGCAGCGCTACGAGCAGTACTTC	CASSPPEGDRQRYEQYF
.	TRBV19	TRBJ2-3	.	TGTGCCAGTAGCCCCGGGACAGGGTACAGCGGGAGGTCAGATACGCAGTATTTT	CASSPGTGYSGRSDTQYF
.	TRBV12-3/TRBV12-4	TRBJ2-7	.	TGTGCCAGCAGCTCCGCACGACAGCAGGAGCAGTACTTC	CASSSARQQEQYF
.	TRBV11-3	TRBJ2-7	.	TGTGCCAGCAGCTTAGATCACGATCGAGGGGGAATTTACAGAGGTGACGAGCAGTACTTC	CASSLDHDRGGIYRGDEQYF
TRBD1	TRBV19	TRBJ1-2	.	TGTGCCAGTACCGGACAGGGGGTTAACTATGGCTACACCTTC	CASTGQGVNYGYTF
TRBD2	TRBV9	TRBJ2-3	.	TGTGCCAGCAGCCCGTCGTTCGTGGCGGGAGGGCCCACAGATACGCAGTATTTT	CASSPSFVAGGPTDTQYF